This record covers a single T cell receptor (beta chain). The junction departs from germline at one end; a sequencing error may be responsible. This specimen belongs to a study of CD8+CD57+ T cells in acquired aplastic anemia. The CDR3 has 15 residues. Germline values: CDR1 SGHTA, CDR2 FQGNSA. Genomic DNA templated the TCR beta VDJ and CDR3 profiling. TCRdb re-called the reads through MiXCR, storing one row per CDR3 protein. The repertoire has hundreds of thousands of distinct CDR3 sequences, 65% to 80% of them found once; the top ten carry approximately 3.9%. The receptor was derived from a human donor in good health, serving as a control. Input material: sorted CD4+, CD8+, or CD8+CD57+ T cells (not recorded which) from PBMCs. The chain combines TRBV7-2 with TRBJ2-2; possible D gene TRBD1, 5 bases. The CDR3 here is CASSLGAGAGAELFF. The CDR3 DNA is TGTGCCAGCAGCTTAGGCGCTGGGGCTGGGGCCGAGCTCTTTTTT.